This is a list of T cell receptor beta chains from one sample in a study of cytomegalovirus exposure and HLA in healthy donors. Profiled with immunoSEQ multiplex PCR; TCRdb holds only in-frame clones, not every one. The sample lists about 150,000 clones; roughly 85% were seen once. Sample: PBMCs. Receptor source: a woman aged 18 to 35 in good health and CMV-seronegative. The CDR3 runs from the conserved cysteine through the conserved F or W. Fields, in order: CDR3 DNA, CDR3 protein, V gene, J gene, D gene, clone size. A D gene is named only where the DNA matches it firmly. Clone size is not always given. Where it is, it says once, few, many or a class for expanded clones.

CDR3nt: TGTGCCAGCAGCCTTCTCCCGGATCAGCCCCAGCATTTT
CDR3aa: CASSLLPDQPQHF
v_gene: TRBV7-9
j_gene: TRBJ1-5
d_gene: .
abundance: .

CDR3nt: TGCGCCAGCAGCGAAGCGACTACCTACGAGCAGTACTTC
CDR3aa: CASSEATTYEQYF
v_gene: TRBV5-1
j_gene: TRBJ2-7
d_gene: .
abundance: .

CDR3nt: TGTGCCAGCAGCTTGCATGAGACCTACGAGCAGTACTTC
CDR3aa: CASSLHETYEQYF
v_gene: TRBV7-2
j_gene: TRBJ2-7
d_gene: .
abundance: .

CDR3nt: TGTGCCAGCTCGTCCAGCGGGAGAAACAACAATGAGCAGTTCTTC
CDR3aa: CASSSSGRNNNEQFF
v_gene: TRBV18
j_gene: TRBJ2-1
d_gene: TRBD2
abundance: .

CDR3nt: TGCGCCAGCAGCTTACAGGGGAATGAAAAACTGTTTTTT
CDR3aa: CASSLQGNEKLFF
v_gene: TRBV5-1
j_gene: TRBJ1-4
d_gene: TRBD1
abundance: .

CDR3nt: TGTGCCAGTAGTATTTCTAACTCGAAGCCCCAGCATTTT
CDR3aa: CASSISNSKPQHF
v_gene: TRBV19
j_gene: TRBJ1-5
d_gene: .
abundance: few

CDR3nt: TGTGCCAGCAGCCCTCGACAGGGCGACGAGCAGTACTTC
CDR3aa: CASSPRQGDEQYF
v_gene: TRBV4-2
j_gene: TRBJ2-7
d_gene: TRBD1
abundance: .

CDR3nt: TGTGCCAGCAGTGAAGCTTTGGAGGTCTACAATGAGCAGTTCTTC
CDR3aa: CASSEALEVYNEQFF
v_gene: TRBV6-1
j_gene: TRBJ2-1
d_gene: .
abundance: .

CDR3nt: TGTGCCAGTAGCATACAGGGGGCGAATTCACCCCTCCACTTT
CDR3aa: CASSIQGANSPLHF
v_gene: TRBV19
j_gene: TRBJ1-6
d_gene: TRBD1
abundance: .

CDR3nt: TGTGCCAGTAGTAGACTAGCGGGAGGTGCGCAGTATTTT
CDR3aa: CASSRLAGGAQYF
v_gene: TRBV19
j_gene: TRBJ2-3
d_gene: TRBD2
abundance: few

CDR3nt: TGTGCCAGCAACCTTCACAAGACGAACACCGGGGAGCTGTTTTTT
CDR3aa: CASNLHKTNTGELFF
v_gene: TRBV7-9
j_gene: TRBJ2-2
d_gene: .
abundance: .

CDR3nt: TGCGCCAGCAGTCTAGGGCCCGGGACAGAGTCCTACGAGCAGTACTTC
CDR3aa: CASSLGPGTESYEQYF
v_gene: TRBV5-1
j_gene: TRBJ2-7
d_gene: TRBD1
abundance: .

CDR3nt: TGTGCCAGCAGTTTATGGATTCAGCGTGGCTACACCTTC
CDR3aa: CASSLWIQRGYTF
v_gene: TRBV28
j_gene: TRBJ1-2
d_gene: .
abundance: .

CDR3nt: TGTGCCAGCAGCTCGTCCGACAGGGGCGAGCAGTACTTC
CDR3aa: CASSSSDRGEQYF
v_gene: TRBV7-3
j_gene: TRBJ2-7
d_gene: TRBD1
abundance: .

CDR3nt: TGTGCCTCAGGGGAGAGTGAGCAGTACTTC
CDR3aa: CASGESEQYF
v_gene: TRBV10-3
j_gene: TRBJ2-7
d_gene: .
abundance: .

CDR3nt: TGTGCCAGCAGCTCTCAGGGGGCCGGGGTGGTTCGAGCTTTCTTT
CDR3aa: CASSSQGAGVVRAFF
v_gene: TRBV5-5
j_gene: TRBJ1-1
d_gene: TRBD1
abundance: .

CDR3nt: TGTGCCAGCAGTCCGTTGGGGAGCCTGTACTTC
CDR3aa: CASSPLGSLYF
v_gene: TRBV2
j_gene: TRBJ2-7
d_gene: .
abundance: .

CDR3nt: TGTGCCAGCAGCGCCAGGGCTGGAAACACCATATATTTT
CDR3aa: CASSARAGNTIYF
v_gene: TRBV7-2
j_gene: TRBJ1-3
d_gene: .
abundance: .

CDR3nt: TGTGCCAGCAGTTCAGGGGATCGCACAGATACGCAGTATTTT
CDR3aa: CASSSGDRTDTQYF
v_gene: TRBV28
j_gene: TRBJ2-3
d_gene: .
abundance: once

CDR3nt: TGTGCCAGCAGTTTATGGTACGGGGAAAGCTCCTACGAGCAGTACTTC
CDR3aa: CASSLWYGESSYEQYF
v_gene: TRBV28
j_gene: TRBJ2-7
d_gene: .
abundance: .

CDR3nt: TGTGCCAGCAGCCCAGGGTCAACTAATGAAAAACTGTTTTTT
CDR3aa: CASSPGSTNEKLFF
v_gene: TRBV7-9
j_gene: TRBJ1-4
d_gene: .
abundance: .

CDR3nt: TGTGCCAGCAGCTTAGCGGGCACTAGCGGGAAGGGGGAGCAGTACTTC
CDR3aa: CASSLAGTSGKGEQYF
v_gene: TRBV7-2
j_gene: TRBJ2-5
d_gene: TRBD2
abundance: .